This TCR beta chain was sequenced in a study of OX40 agonist ivuxolimab in advanced cancers. Overall study context: Intravenous ivuxolimab at 0.01 to 10 mg/kg was given to patients every 2 weeks.

Profiling relied on immunoSEQ multiplex PCR, and the TCRdb table lists in-frame clones only, not all of them. The data show roughly 61,000 clones, 75% to 90% seen once. In germline, CDR1 is MDHEN, CDR2 SYDVKM. The CDR3 runs to 14 residues. The V and J genes are TRBV28 and TRBJ2-5, with 7 nucleotides matching TRBD2. Gene TRBJ2-7 matches the end of the DNA better, so the J call may be wrong. This receptor was identified in an adult with an advanced solid tumor such as melanoma, head and neck, liver or kidney cancer. Sequencing used CD4+ or CD8+ T cells sorted from blood, obtained in a trial of the OX40 agonist ivuxolimab. DNA of the CDR3: TGTGCCAGCGCAAGGGCGGGGGACTCCTACGAGCAGTACTTC. As protein: CASARAGDSYEQYF.